This T cell receptor (beta chain) is from a study of cytomegalovirus exposure and HLA in healthy donors. Study-wide background: Most donors, 70% to 85% of roughly 400 genotyped, fell in the Caucasian-associated ancestry cluster. Overall study findings and caveats: A later analysis found most CMV-associated TCR beta chains apparently HLA-restricted.

On this clone: Antigen specificity is unknown. One end of the junction is discordant with germline, which a read error may explain.

Germline V gene data show CDR1 as SNHLY and CDR2 as FYNNEI. The CDR3 is 13 amino acids. In the PCR, 60 Vbeta and 13 Jbeta primers were used. Using immunoSEQ multiplex PCR, the repertoire was profiled, and TCRdb retains in-frame clones only, with some absent. The sample includes around 150,000 clones, 55% to 85% of them seen just once. This rearrangement joins TRBV2 to TRBJ1-1; D may be TRBD1 (6 bases). Sequencing was performed on PBMCs. The source of this sequence is a man in his forties or fifties in good health and CMV-seronegative. CDR3: CASSILGAGAPLF. The CDR3 coding sequence is TGTGCCAGCAGTATCCTGGGGGCTGGGGCACCTCTCTTT.